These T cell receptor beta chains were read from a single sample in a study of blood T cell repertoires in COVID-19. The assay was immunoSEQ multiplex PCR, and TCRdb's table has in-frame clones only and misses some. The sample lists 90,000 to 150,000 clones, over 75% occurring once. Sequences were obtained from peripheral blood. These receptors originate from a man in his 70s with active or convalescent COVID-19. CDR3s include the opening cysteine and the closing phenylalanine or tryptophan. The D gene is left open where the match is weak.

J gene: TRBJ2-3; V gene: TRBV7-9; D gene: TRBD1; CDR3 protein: CASNRGTDTQYF; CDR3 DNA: TGTGCCAGCAACAGGGGGACAGATACGCAGTATTTT
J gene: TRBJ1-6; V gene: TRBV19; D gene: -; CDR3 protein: CASSISDSYNSPLHF; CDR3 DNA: TGTGCCAGTAGTATTTCCGACAGCTATAATTCACCCCTCCACTTT
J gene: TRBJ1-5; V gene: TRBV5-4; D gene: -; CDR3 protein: CASSWGPNQPQHF; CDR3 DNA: TGTGCCAGCAGCTGGGGGCCCAATCAGCCCCAGCATTTT
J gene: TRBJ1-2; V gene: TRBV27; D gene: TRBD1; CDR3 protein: CASSATGGLGAGYTF; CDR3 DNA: TGTGCCAGCAGTGCCACAGGGGGTTTAGGGGCTGGCTACACCTTC
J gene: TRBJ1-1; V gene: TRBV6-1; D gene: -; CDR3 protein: CASSEEGDRVNTEAFF; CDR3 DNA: TGTGCCAGCAGTGAAGAGGGGGATCGGGTGAACACTGAAGCTTTCTTT
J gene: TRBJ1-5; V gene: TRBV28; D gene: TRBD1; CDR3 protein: CASSKTQGAGQPQHF; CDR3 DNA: TGTGCCAGCAGCAAAACCCAGGGGGCAGGGCAGCCCCAGCATTTT
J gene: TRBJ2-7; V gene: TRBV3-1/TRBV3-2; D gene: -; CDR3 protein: CASRRRGTYEQYF; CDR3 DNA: TGTGCCAGCCGTCGGCGGGGCACCTACGAGCAGTACTTC
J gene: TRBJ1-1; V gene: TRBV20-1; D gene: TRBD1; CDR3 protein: CSASVGRGRTEAFF; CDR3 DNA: TGCAGTGCTAGTGTCGGCAGGGGGCGTACTGAAGCTTTCTTT
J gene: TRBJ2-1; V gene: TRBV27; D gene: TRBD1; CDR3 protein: CASSLFTGALYNEQFF; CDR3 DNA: TGTGCCAGCAGTTTATTCACAGGGGCCCTCTACAATGAGCAGTTCTTC
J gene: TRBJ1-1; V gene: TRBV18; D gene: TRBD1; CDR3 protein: CASSLGQGRPEAFF; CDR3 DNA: TGTGCCAGCTCACTCGGACAGGGTAGGCCTGAAGCTTTCTTT
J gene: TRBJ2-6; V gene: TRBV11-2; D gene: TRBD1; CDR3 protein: CASTGQGSGANVLTF; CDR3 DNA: TGTGCCAGCACCGGACAGGGTTCTGGGGCCAACGTCCTGACTTTC